This TCR beta chain comes out of a study of cytomegalovirus exposure and HLA in healthy donors. A word on this clone: As yet, its antigen is unknown.

After removal of 7 bases from V and 4 bases from J, the junction contained 7 bases not matched to a gene. The CDR3 extends over 13 amino acids. The V gene's germline CDR1 is MDHEN and CDR2 SYDVKM. Whole-study results and caveats: Being productive about 87% or about 30% of the time was typical of most TCR beta V segments in an earlier analysis.

Primers included in the PCR were 60 Vbeta and 13 Jbeta primers. Some clones are missing from TCRdb's copy, which holds only in-frame ones; the method was immunoSEQ multiplex PCR. The table shows about 200,000 clones, with 85% occurring only once. The rearrangement links TRBV28 to TRBJ2-7; 7 nucleotides align to TRBD2. The source of this sequence is a woman aged 50 to 60 in good health and CMV-seronegative. Sequenced material: PBMCs. CDR3 coding DNA: TGTGCCAGCACCCAACTAGCGCCGTACGAGCAGTACTTC. This codes for CASTQLAPYEQYF.